The TCR beta chain described here comes from a study of blood T cell repertoires in COVID-19. Looking at the study overall: The United States, Italy and Spain provided the acute and convalescent COVID-19 samples. PBMCs, B-cell-depleted T cells, or T cells provided the cDNA or gDNA that made up the material.

The germline V and J ends were trimmed by 2 bases and 0 bases, with 13 bases remaining between them. CDR3 length: 16 amino acids. Germline-derived CDR1 and CDR2 are MNHEY and SVGEGT. How the authors handled the data: For nucleated cells, counts were estimated from reference gene primer amplification. Clones were sequenced by immunoSEQ multiplex PCR, and TCRdb holds only the in-frame ones, with some missing. V and J calls and clone size are copied from that table; D and trimming were computed from the DNA. The sample comprises about 200,000 clones, approximately 91% of which are singletons, and about 5% rests with the top ten.

The specimen sequenced was peripheral blood. The J gene is TRBJ1-1, the V gene TRBV6-2 or TRBV6-3; D possibly corresponds to TRBD1 (5 bases). The sequence came from a woman aged 35 to 49 with acute or convalescent COVID-19. The CDR3 DNA is TGTGCCAGCAGTTACCCCCGCGGGGGAATGAACACTGAAGCTTTCTTT. Translated: CASSYPRGGMNTEAFF.